This is a list of T cell receptor beta chains from one sample in a study of OX40 agonist ivuxolimab in advanced cancers. Data came from immunoSEQ multiplex PCR; TCRdb stores just in-frame clones and leaves some out. This table holds about 20,000 clones, around 77% found once. The sequencing used CD4+ or CD8+ T cells sorted from blood, collected in a trial of the OX40 agonist ivuxolimab. The receptors come from an adult with an advanced solid tumor such as melanoma, head and neck, liver or kidney cancer. The CDR3 runs from the conserved cysteine through the conserved F or W. Each record gives: J gene, D gene, V gene, clone size, CDR3 protein, CDR3 DNA. A D gene is named only where the DNA matches it firmly. The listing skips clone size in some rows; elsewhere it reads once, few, many or a size class.

>TRBJ2-1|-|TRBV7-6|-
CASSREGSSYNEQFF
TGTGCCAGCAGCCGAGAGGGGAGCTCCTACAATGAGCAGTTCTTC
>TRBJ2-7|-|TRBV29-1|-
CSVFHGDDREAYEQYF
TGCAGCGTTTTCCATGGGGACGACAGGGAGGCCTACGAGCAGTACTTC
>TRBJ2-5|TRBD2|TRBV13|-
CASSSVAGGRETQYF
TGTGCCAGCAGCTCAGTAGCGGGGGGGCGGGAGACCCAGTACTTC
>TRBJ2-7|-|TRBV19|-
CASSMRTDSYEQYF
TGTGCCAGTAGTATGAGGACAGACTCCTACGAGCAGTACTTC
>TRBJ2-7|-|TRBV6-5|-
CASKVWPYSEQYF
TGTGCCAGCAAAGTGTGGCCATACTCCGAGCAGTACTTC
>TRBJ2-5|-|TRBV7-9|-
CASSLAQETQYF
TGTGCCAGCAGCTTAGCACAAGAGACCCAGTACTTC
>TRBJ2-7|TRBD2|TRBV9|medium-sized
CASSPRGGAIYEQYF
TGTGCCAGCAGCCCCCGGGGGGGGGCAATCTACGAGCAGTACTTC
>TRBJ2-1|-|TRBV9|-
CASEQGNNEQFF
TGTGCCAGCGAACAGGGCAACAATGAGCAGTTCTTC
>TRBJ2-2|TRBD1|TRBV5-1|-
CASSPGQASNTGELFF
TGCGCCAGCAGCCCGGGACAGGCGTCGAACACCGGGGAGCTGTTTTTT
>TRBJ1-4|-|TRBV7-8|-
CASSLLPSAGRNNEKLFF
TGTGCCAGCAGCTTACTCCCCTCTGCGGGACGGAATAATGAAAAACTGTTTTTT
>TRBJ2-5|TRBD1|TRBV2|once
CASSESPGTGIETQYF
TGTGCCAGCAGTGAATCACCTGGGACAGGGATAGAGACCCAGTACTTC
>TRBJ2-5|TRBD2|TRBV7-9|-
CASSLVRLAEETQYF
TGTGCCAGCAGCTTAGTACGACTAGCTGAAGAGACCCAGTACTTC
>TRBJ2-2|-|TRBV4-1|-
CASSRKTSPGELFF
TGCGCCAGCAGCCGCAAGACCAGCCCCGGGGAGCTGTTTTTT
>TRBJ2-7|TRBD1|TRBV7-3|-
CASSLLSGTGNHEQYF
TGTGCCAGCAGCTTACTGTCCGGGACAGGGAATCACGAGCAGTACTTC
>TRBJ2-1|-|TRBV5-4|-
CASSLLLGTEQFF
TGTGCCAGCAGCTTACTTCTGGGGACTGAGCAGTTCTTC
>TRBJ2-1|-|TRBV11-2|-
CASSSSGEDGSYNEQFF
TGTGCCAGCAGCTCATCAGGGGAGGACGGGTCCTACAATGAGCAGTTCTTC
>TRBJ2-7|-|TRBV2|-
CASSEPRGIYEQYF
TGTGCCAGCAGTGAGCCTCGGGGGATCTACGAGCAGTACTTC
>TRBJ1-5|-|TRBV6-6|-
CASSYGIDSNQPQHF
TGTGCCAGCAGTTACGGCATCGATAGCAATCAGCCCCAGCATTTT
>TRBJ2-3|TRBD2|TRBV9|-
CASSVEVGGATDTQYF
TGTGCCAGCAGCGTAGAGGTCGGGGGGGCCACAGATACGCAGTATTTT